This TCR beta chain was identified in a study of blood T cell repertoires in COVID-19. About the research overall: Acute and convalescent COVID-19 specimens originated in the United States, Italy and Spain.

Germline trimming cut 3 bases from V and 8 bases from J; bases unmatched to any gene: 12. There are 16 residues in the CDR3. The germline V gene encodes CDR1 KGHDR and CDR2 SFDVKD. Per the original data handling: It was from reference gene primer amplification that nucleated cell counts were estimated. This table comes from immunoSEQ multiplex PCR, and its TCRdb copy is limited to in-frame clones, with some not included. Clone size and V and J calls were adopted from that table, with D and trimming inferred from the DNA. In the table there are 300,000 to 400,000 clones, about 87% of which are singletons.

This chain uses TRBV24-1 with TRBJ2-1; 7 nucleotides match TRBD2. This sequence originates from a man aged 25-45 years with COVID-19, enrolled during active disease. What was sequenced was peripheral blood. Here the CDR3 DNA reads TGTGCCACCAGTGATCCCAGGACTAGATTGTTAGATGAGCAGTTCTTC. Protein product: CATSDPRTRLLDEQFF.